This entry lists 18 T cell receptor beta chains sequenced from one sample in a study of T cell changes during pregnancy in multiple sclerosis. The protocol was immunoSEQ multiplex PCR, while the TCRdb copy is restricted to in-frame clones and leaves out a portion. The sample shows roughly 30,000 clones, roughly 90% of them seen only once. Sequencing was performed on CD8+ T cells from peripheral blood mononuclear cells, taken in the first trimester of pregnancy. The receptors come from a female donor with multiple sclerosis, enrolled in a pregnancy study.

V gene TRBV30 combines with J gene TRBJ2-2; TRBD1 might be the D (6 bases). The V end lost 2 bases, the J end lost 0 bases, and 10 bases lay between the germline ends. Germline CDR1 reads GTSNPN; CDR2 reads SVGIG (reference sequence). The CDR3 has 15 residues. CDR3 sequence: CAWSQGPANTGELFF. In nucleotides, the CDR3 is TGTGCCTGGAGTCAGGGGCCCGCGAACACCGGGGAGCTGTTTTTT.

This chain connects TRBV6-1 to TRBJ1-2; possible D gene TRBD1, 5 bases. From germline, CDR1 is MNHNS and CDR2 SASEGT. The V end was cut by 6 bases, the J end by 0 bases, with 14 bases between. CDR3 length equals 15 residues. CDR3 in DNA: TGTGCCAGCAGGGCTGCCAGGGCTGCTAACTATGGCTACACCTTC. This translates into CASRAARAANYGYTF.

This chain uses TRBV4-2 with TRBJ2-5, with TRBD2 matching over 9 bases. This CDR3 comprises 14 residues. The V and J ends lost 1 base and 11 bases, in that order; junction bases with no gene match: 8. Germline V gives CDR1 LGHNA, CDR2 YNFKEQ. CDR3 nucleotide sequence: TGTGCCAGCAGCCAAGGTAGCGGGAGCAGTGAGCAGTACTTC. It translates to CASSQGSGSSEQYF.

This chain links TRBV27 with TRBJ2-1; 11 nucleotides align to TRBD2. The CDR3 spans 14 residues. With 7 bases clipped from V and 8 bases from J, the junction kept 7 bases outside the gene matches. Germline values: CDR1 MNHEY, CDR2 SMNVEV (reference sequence). CDR3: CASTTRTSGYEQFF. The CDR3 bases are TGTGCCAGCACCACCCGGACTAGCGGGTATGAGCAGTTCTTC.

This rearrangement joins TRBV10-3 to TRBJ2-2; 10 bases are shared with TRBD2. Germline V CDR1 and CDR2: ENHRY, SYGVKD. The CDR3 loop spans 17 amino acids. V trimming: 3 bases; J trimming: 6 bases; junction bases outside the gene matches: 10. Here the CDR3 reads CAISDPPGTSDPGELFF. CDR3 nucleotides: TGTGCCATCAGTGACCCCCCCGGGACTAGCGATCCCGGGGAGCTGTTTTTT.

This chain joins TRBV9 and TRBJ1-5; the D is unclear. V was trimmed by 0 bases and J by 0 bases, leaving 4 bases between them. Germline loops: CDR1 SGDLS, CDR2 YYNGEE. The CDR3 extends over 14 amino acids. CDR3: CASSVAGSNQPQHF. The CDR3 region has the DNA TGTGCCAGCAGCGTAGCAGGTAGCAATCAGCCCCAGCATTTT.

The chain has TRBV10-2 and TRBJ2-7; tentatively, D is TRBD2 (5 bases). The CDR3 extends over 13 amino acids. The germline CDR1 and CDR2 sequences are WSHSY and SAAADI. V was clipped by 5 bases and J by 2 bases, with 10 bases between them. CDR3 loop: CASSPRDAYEQYF. The CDR3 DNA reads as TGCGCCAGCAGTCCCCGGGATGCCTACGAGCAGTACTTC.

The chain combines TRBV10-3 with TRBJ2-1, with 8 bases lining up with TRBD2. Germline CDR1 reads ENHRY; CDR2 reads SYGVKD. The CDR3 covers 17 residues. The junction had 5 bases not matched to a gene; V was cut back by 0 bases and J by 1 base. In DNA, the CDR3 is TGTGCCATCAGTGAGTCTCGGGGGGGCCGGTCCTACAATGAGCAGTTCTTC. Translating gives CAISESRGGRSYNEQFF.

The chain has TRBV11-2 and TRBJ2-5; TRBD2 matches at 9 bases. CDR3 length: 15 amino acids. Germline CDR1 SGHAT, CDR2 FQNNGV. The ends lost 4 bases at V and 3 bases at J; junction bases unmatched: 6. CDR3 loop: CASSSPRTSEETQYF. In nucleotides, the CDR3 is TGTGCCAGCAGCTCTCCCCGGACTAGCGAAGAGACCCAGTACTTC.

The chain carries TRBV20-1 and TRBJ2-7, with D possibly TRBD2 on 5 matching bases. Trimming removed 6 bases from V and 6 bases from J, with 12 bases in between. The CDR3 consists of 11 residues. CDR1 DFQATT and CDR2 SNEGSKA come from the germline V gene (reference sequence). CDR3 DNA sequence: TGCAGTGCCCGACCGGGGAGCGAGCAGTACTTC. Translated, it gives CSARPGSEQYF.

The genes are TRBV5-1 and TRBJ1-2, with TRBD1 matching over 9 bases. The CDR3 runs to 14 residues. Germline values: CDR1 SGHRS, CDR2 YFSETQ. The junction had 4 bases not matched to a gene; V was cut back by 3 bases and J by 4 bases. Here the CDR3 reads CASSSDRGAYGYTF. DNA for the CDR3: TGCGCCAGCAGCTCGGACAGGGGAGCCTATGGCTACACCTTC.

The V gene is TRBV14, the J gene TRBJ2-7; 10 nucleotides match TRBD2. This CDR3 is built from 15 residues. CDR1 and CDR2 from the germline V gene are SGHDN and FVKESK. Trimming removed 0 bases from V and 7 bases from J; junction bases left unmatched: 6. The chain's CDR3 is CASSQDRAGGREQYF. The CDR3 DNA sequence: TGTGCCAGCAGCCAAGATCGAGCGGGAGGGCGGGAGCAGTACTTC.

The chain combines TRBV19 with TRBJ2-1, with D perhaps TRBD2 (7 bases). This CDR3 contains 15 residues. Germline CDR1 reads LNHDA; CDR2 reads SQIVND (reference sequence). V was shortened by 3 bases and J by 4 bases, with 13 bases between the two germline ends. The CDR3 DNA reads TGTGCCAGTAGTATTAAGCGGGACACATACAATGAGCAGTTCTTC. Its translation: CASSIKRDTYNEQFF.

V and J are TRBV27 and TRBJ2-6; no clear D gene. Germline V lookup: CDR1 MNHEY, CDR2 SMNVEV (reference sequence). Trimming cost V 7 bases and J 4 bases, with 11 bases left between them. The CDR3 covers 14 residues. The CDR3 bases are TGTGCCAGCACCCCTTCCGCGGGGGCCAACGTCCTGACTTTC. The encoded protein is CASTPSAGANVLTF.

The V call is TRBV19, the J call TRBJ2-1, with D possibly matching TRBD2 (6 bases). Germline values: CDR1 LNHDA, CDR2 SQIVND (reference sequence). This CDR3 has 14 amino acids. The V and J ends lost 8 bases and 3 bases respectively, with 14 bases between them. CDR3 amino acids: CASFGGRIYNEQFF. DNA of the CDR3: TGTGCCAGTTTTGGGGGGAGGATCTACAATGAGCAGTTCTTC.

V is TRBV4-1 and J is TRBJ1-1; the D is unclear. Trimming took 3 bases from V and 4 from J, leaving 12 bases between them. This CDR3 contains 14 residues. Germline lookup yields CDR1 MGHRA and CDR2 YSYEKL. The CDR3 DNA sequence: TGCGCCAGCAGCCACGGACTGGGGAGCACTGAAGCTTTCTTT. This encodes CASSHGLGSTEAFF.

The chain recombines TRBV18 with TRBJ2-7; the match to TRBD1 covers 10 bases. The CDR3 sequence is 14 residues long. V shed 3 bases and J 6 bases; nucleotides not matched to a gene: 5. The germline CDR1 and CDR2 sequences are KGHSH and LQKENI. The CDR3 nucleotides are TGTGCCAGCTCACCCCGGGACAGGGGTATCGAGCAGTACTTC. Amino acid sequence: CASSPRDRGIEQYF.

This chain connects TRBV9 to TRBJ2-1; the match to TRBD2 covers 9 bases. Germline V gives CDR1 SGDLS, CDR2 YYNGEE. The CDR3 has 16 amino acids. With V trimmed by 3 bases and J by 0 bases, 4 bases remained unmatched. CDR3 DNA: TGTGCCAGCAGCGAAGGTAGCGGGAGCTCCTACAATGAGCAGTTCTTC. This encodes CASSEGSGSSYNEQFF.